Listed below are T cell receptor beta chains from one sample, sequenced in a study of blood T cell repertoires in COVID-19. The data were produced by immunoSEQ multiplex PCR, yet TCRdb's version contains in-frame clones alone and is incomplete. The sample comprises some 90,000 clones, 83% of which are singletons, and roughly 11% rests with the top ten. The specimen sequenced was peripheral blood. These receptors were taken from a human donor in a cohort sampled during active COVID-19. Each CDR3 is given with its conserved first and last residue. D genes are given only for firm matches. A row's size may be missing; if present it is once, few, many or a size class.

>TRBV6-5|TRBD2|.|TRBJ2-7
TGTGCCAGCAGTCCTAGCGGGGAAACCTACGAGCAGTACTTC
CASSPSGETYEQYF
>TRBV28|.|.|TRBJ2-7
TGTGCCAGCAGTCTCGGGATCTACGAGCAGTACTTC
CASSLGIYEQYF
>TRBV5-1|TRBD1|.|TRBJ2-7
TGCGCCAGCAGCACCTGGGACAGTTCAACATCAGAGCAGTACTTC
CASSTWDSSTSEQYF
>TRBV28|.|.|TRBJ2-7
TGTGCCAGCAGCCCCACCCAAGCGCGGGGATATGGAGAGCAGTACTTC
CASSPTQARGYGEQYF
>TRBV9|TRBD2|.|TRBJ2-2
TGTGCCAGCAGCGTCCCGGTATCGACTAGCGAAATGGGAGGCACCGGGGAGCTGTTTTTT
CASSVPVSTSEMGGTGELFF
>TRBV28|.|.|TRBJ1-4
TGTGCCAGCAGTTTGCGGGCAGGGAGGCCGTGGGAAAAACTGTTTTTT
CASSLRAGRPWEKLFF
>TRBV6-5|.|.|TRBJ1-4
TGTGCCAGCAGAGCTCGAGGGACAACTAATGAAAAACTGTTTTTT
CASRARGTTNEKLFF
>TRBV28|.|.|TRBJ2-2
TGTGCCAGCTGGGGGTCAGGGGCCGGCACCGGGGAGCTGTTTTTT
CASWGSGAGTGELFF
>TRBV3-1/TRBV3-2|.|.|TRBJ1-6
TGTGCCAGCAGCCAAGATGAGGCGATCCTCCACTTT
CASSQDEAILHF
>TRBV10-1|.|.|TRBJ1-5
TGCGCCAGCAGTGATGGGAGGAATCAGCCCCAGCATTTT
CASSDGRNQPQHF
>TRBV11-2|.|.|TRBJ1-1
TGTGCCAGCAGCTGGACTGGGGTTGAAGCTTTCTTT
CASSWTGVEAFF
>TRBV12-3/TRBV12-4|.|.|TRBJ2-7
TGTGCCAGCATGGCCGGACACCGACCGGAGCAGTACTTC
CASMAGHRPEQYF
>TRBV10-3|.|.|TRBJ1-3
TGTGCCATCAGTGCGGGACTAAGCTCTGGAAACACCATATATTTT
CAISAGLSSGNTIYF
>TRBV2|.|.|TRBJ2-5
TGTGCCAGCAGCACTAGAAATACGGAGACCCAGTACTTC
CASSTRNTETQYF
>TRBV5-1|.|.|TRBJ2-7
TGCGCCAGCAGCTTGGTGGGGGCCGCCCTCGAGCAGTACTTC
CASSLVGAALEQYF
>TRBV19|.|.|TRBJ1-1
TGTGCCAGTAGTATAGCTAGAATGAACACTGAAGCTTTCTTT
CASSIARMNTEAFF
>TRBV7-8|.|.|TRBJ2-3
TGTGCCAGCAGCCCCCCGTCAGATACGCAGTATTTT
CASSPPSDTQYF
>TRBV7-6|.|.|TRBJ1-2
TGTGCCAGCAGCTTAAATAGTGGGCTTGTATATGGCTACACCTTC
CASSLNSGLVYGYTF
>TRBV18|.|once|TRBJ1-1
TGTGCCAGCTCACCACGGGGGCAAATGAACACTGAAGCTTTCTTT
CASSPRGQMNTEAFF
>TRBV2|TRBD1|.|TRBJ1-2
TGTGCCAGCAGCAACTATCCAGGGGGCGTTGGCTACACCTTC
CASSNYPGGVGYTF
>TRBV20-1|.|once|TRBJ1-1
TGCAGTGAGAGGGGGAATGAAGCTTTCTTT
CSERGNEAFF
>TRBV19|.|.|TRBJ1-1
TGTGCCAGTAGTATCTCCTTCGGGGGCACTGAAGCTTTCTTT
CASSISFGGTEAFF
>TRBV20-1|.|.|TRBJ2-3
TGCAGTGCTAGAGTTAGAGATACGCAGTATTTT
CSARVRDTQYF
>TRBV10-1|TRBD1|few|TRBJ2-2
TGCGCCAGCAGAACCGGGACAGGGGTTCGCCAAACAACCGGGGAGCTGTTTTTT
CASRTGTGVRQTTGELFF
>TRBV5-1|.|few|TRBJ2-5
TGCGCCAGCAGCTTACAGCAGTACCAAGAGACCCAGTACTTC
CASSLQQYQETQYF
>TRBV3-1/TRBV3-2|.|.|TRBJ2-6
TGTGCCAGCAGCCAAGATTATGGGAGAACTGGGGCCAACGTCCTGACTTTC
CASSQDYGRTGANVLTF
>TRBV4-2|.|.|TRBJ2-7
TGTGCCAGCAGCCGCCAGAGGGAGTCCTACGAGCAGTACTTC
CASSRQRESYEQYF
>TRBV7-3|.|.|TRBJ2-2
TGTGCCAGCAGCTTAACGGGGGCCGTCACCGGGGAGCTGTTTTTT
CASSLTGAVTGELFF
>TRBV2|TRBD1|.|TRBJ1-1
TGTGCCAGCAGGCAGGGGGGGAACACTGAAGCTTTCTTT
CASRQGGNTEAFF
>TRBV4-1|.|.|TRBJ2-7
TGCGCCAGCAGCCAAGGGTTCAGTTGGTTCAGGGGCGAGCAGTACTTC
CASSQGFSWFRGEQYF
>TRBV5-1|.|.|TRBJ1-1
TGCGCCAGCAGCCCCGGATGGGGACTAGAGAACACTGAAGCTTTCTTT
CASSPGWGLENTEAFF
>TRBV25-1|.|.|TRBJ2-1
TGTGCCAGCACCCGTGAGGGCCATGAGCAGTTCTTC
CASTREGHEQFF
>TRBV7-6|TRBD1|.|TRBJ2-7
TGTGCCAGCAGCCCGAACGGACAGGTGGTTCGGCAGTACTTC
CASSPNGQVVRQYF
>TRBV28|.|few|TRBJ1-5
TGTGCCAGCAGTTTCGTCAATCAGCCCCAGCATTTT
CASSFVNQPQHF
>TRBV10-2|TRBD2|.|TRBJ2-2
TGCGCCAGCAGTGAGCAAAGGCTAGCGGGAGGTGGGGAGCTGTTTTTT
CASSEQRLAGGGELFF
>TRBV12-3/TRBV12-4|.|.|TRBJ1-4
TGTGCCAGCAGTTTATCGGGGAGAGAAAAACTGTTTTTT
CASSLSGREKLFF
>TRBV4-1|TRBD1|.|TRBJ2-3
TGCGCCAGCAGCCAAGGGGGGACAGGGGGAGGCACAGATACGCAGTATTTT
CASSQGGTGGGTDTQYF
>TRBV10-1|TRBD2|few|TRBJ2-3
TGCGCCAGCAGTGACCATAGCGGGACGGGAGATACGCAGTATTTT
CASSDHSGTGDTQYF
>TRBV11-2|TRBD2|.|TRBJ2-1
TGTGCCAGCAACTTCGAGGGACTAGCGGGGGGAAATGAGCAGTTCTTC
CASNFEGLAGGNEQFF
>TRBV9|.|.|TRBJ1-3
TGTGCCAGCAGCGTAGCAGGGGTCGACACCATATATTTT
CASSVAGVDTIYF
>TRBV2|TRBD1|.|TRBJ2-7
TGTGCCAGCAGATCCGGGACAGGGTGGTACGAGCAGTACTTC
CASRSGTGWYEQYF
>TRBV7-9|.|once|TRBJ1-1
TGTGCCAGCAGCCTACAGGAGAACACTGAAGCTTTCTTT
CASSLQENTEAFF
>TRBV19|.|.|TRBJ2-3
TGTGCCAGTACCCAGCAGGGGTACACAGATACGCAGTATTTT
CASTQQGYTDTQYF
>TRBV7-3|.|.|TRBJ2-7
TGTGCCAGCAGCTTAAGCCCCACCAGCTACGAGCAGTACTTC
CASSLSPTSYEQYF